These 23 T cell receptor beta chains originate from one sample sequenced in a study of shared clonotypes between healthy human individuals. Profiling relied on immunoSEQ multiplex PCR, and the TCRdb table lists in-frame clones only, not all of them. The profile shows over a million clones, approximately 98% of them singletons. Sequencing input: naive CD4+ T cells sorted from blood. Subset noted: CD45RA+ positively selected. The receptors come from a man aged 25-40 years in good health.

The V call is TRBV9, the J call TRBJ1-4; TRBD1 is a possible D gene (6 bases). This CDR3 has 14 amino acids. Trimming shortened V by 4 bases and J by 3 bases, and 10 bases separated the two germline ends. Germline V gene data show CDR1 as SGDLS and CDR2 as YYNGEE. CDR3 amino acids: CASSLTGANEKLFF. CDR3 DNA: TGTGCCAGCAGCTTGACAGGCGCTAATGAAAAACTGTTTTTT.

The chain links TRBV7-9 to TRBJ2-1; 7 bases agree with TRBD1. This CDR3 is built from 15 residues. V was pared by 5 bases and J by 3 bases, with 7 bases of the junction left unmatched. Germline CDR1 reads SEHNR; CDR2 reads FQNEAQ (reference sequence). The CDR3 region is CASSQLTGYYNEQFF. The CDR3 bases are TGTGCCAGCAGCCAATTGACAGGGTACTACAATGAGCAGTTCTTC. Together with reference TRBV7-9 and TRBJ2-1, the CDR3 gives the full variable domain: DTGVSQNPRHKITKRGQNVTFRCDPISEHNRLYWYRQTLGQGPEFLTYFQNEAQLEKSRLLSDRFSAERPKGSFSTLEIQRTEQGDSAMYLCASSQLTGYYNEQFFGPGTRLTVL.

The chain recombines TRBV18 with TRBJ2-1; 11 bases align to TRBD2. V lost 2 bases to trimming and J lost 6 bases; unmatched junction nucleotides: 3. The CDR3 has 15 residues. Germline lookup yields CDR1 KGHSH and CDR2 LQKENI. The CDR3 loop reads CASSPASGRLNEQFF. In nucleotides, the CDR3 is TGTGCCAGCTCACCAGCTAGCGGGAGGCTCAATGAGCAGTTCTTC.

As DNA, the CDR3 is TGTGCCACCAGCAGAGACCCGACAGGGGACGAGCAGTACTTC. It encodes CATSRDPTGDEQYF. V and J are TRBV15 and TRBJ2-7, with 8 bases identical to TRBD1. With 0 bases clipped from V and 5 bases from J, the junction kept 3 bases outside the gene matches. CDR1 LNHNV and CDR2 YYDKDF come from the germline V gene (reference sequence). This CDR3 has 14 residues.

The chain is built from TRBV11-2 and TRBJ2-7, with D possibly matching TRBD2 (5 bases). Per germline, CDR1 SGHAT and CDR2 FQNNGV. CDR3 length equals 15 residues. V lost 2 bases to trimming and J lost 4 bases, with 15 bases between them. CDR3 loop: CASSLLPRVEYEQYF. CDR3 coding DNA: TGTGCCAGCAGCTTACTACCGAGGGTAGAGTACGAGCAGTACTTC.

This clone has just one count. The V and J genes are TRBV6-5 and TRBJ2-7; D possibly corresponds to TRBD2 (5 bases). Trimming took off 2 bases at V and 2 bases at J, with 13 bases between the two ends. The length of the CDR3 is 15 residues. Germline V gene data show CDR1 as MNHEY and CDR2 as SVGAGI. CDR3 residues: CASSYVLARPYEQYF. DNA for the CDR3: TGTGCCAGCAGTTACGTCCTAGCTCGGCCCTACGAGCAGTACTTC.

The rearrangement joins TRBV18 to TRBJ2-7; 10 nucleotides align to TRBD1. Germline CDR1 and CDR2: KGHSH and LQKENI. The length of the CDR3 is 15 residues. V was clipped by 1 base and J by 3 bases; unmatched bases: 3. This chain's CDR3 is CASSPLGTGDYEQYF. CDR3 nucleotides: TGTGCCAGCTCACCACTAGGGACAGGGGACTACGAGCAGTACTTC.

This clone was seen once. The chain uses TRBV25-1 and TRBJ2-6; no clear D gene. This CDR3 contains 13 residues. The V end lost 8 bases, the J end lost 0 bases, and 5 bases lay between the germline ends. Germline CDR1 reads MGHDK; CDR2 reads SYGVNS. CDR3 amino acids: CASASSGANVLTF. The DNA for the CDR3 is TGTGCCAGCGCGTCCTCTGGGGCCAACGTCCTGACTTTC.

The CDR3 nucleotides read TGTGCCAGCAGCCAAGATCACCCGGCCGAGGTTCGCTACACCTTC. Translation: CASSQDHPAEVRYTF. This chain connects TRBV5-4 to TRBJ1-2; D not resolved. CDR1 is SGHNT, CDR2 YYREEE, per germline (reference sequence). The ends were cut back, 4 bases at V and 9 bases at J, with 22 bases in the middle. The CDR3 consists of 15 residues.

CDR3 sequence (DNA): TGTGCCAGCAGAGGGACTAGCGGGAGTGAAACAGATACGCAGTATTTT. Its protein product is CASRGTSGSETDTQYF. The chain couples TRBV28 to TRBJ2-3, with TRBD2 identical over 14 bases. Trimming removed 6 bases from V and 3 bases from J; junction bases left unmatched: 5. Germline V lookup: CDR1 MDHEN, CDR2 SYDVKM. This CDR3 spans 16 amino acids.

The rearrangement uses TRBV5-1 and TRBJ2-2; TRBD1 is a possible D gene (5 bases). CDR3 size: 15 residues. Germline V gives CDR1 SGHRS, CDR2 YFSETQ. V was pared by 3 bases and J by 0 bases, with 9 bases between. CDR3 DNA: TGCGCCAGCAGCTCCGACAGACCGAACACCGGGGAGCTGTTTTTT. Protein product: CASSSDRPNTGELFF.

The CDR3 DNA reads as TGTGCCAGCAGCGTTACTGGGCTAGCGGGAGGGCCTTTGAATACGCAGTATTTT. This sequence encodes CASSVTGLAGGPLNTQYF. This sequence joins TRBV9 and TRBJ2-3; TRBD2 agrees at 12 bases. The germline gives CDR1 SGDLS, CDR2 YYNGEE. V lost 2 bases, J lost 7 bases, and 14 bases stayed unmatched. The CDR3 covers 18 residues.

This chain links TRBV5-1 with TRBJ1-1; D is perhaps TRBD1 (6 bases). The CDR3 runs to 16 residues. Looked up from germline, CDR1 is SGHRS and CDR2 is YFSETQ. Trimming removed 0 bases from V and 3 bases from J, with 15 bases in between. CDR3 in amino acids: CASSLVGVTGYTEAFF. DNA of the CDR3: TGCGCCAGCAGCTTGGTGGGGGTTACAGGGTACACTGAAGCTTTCTTT.

The V call is TRBV6-6, the J call TRBJ2-1; 7 bases map to TRBD2. CDR3 size: 16 residues. Unmatched junction bases numbered 11, after V lost 1 base and J lost 8 bases. Germline V gene lookup returns CDR1 MNHNY and CDR2 SVGAGI (reference sequence). CDR3 sequence: CASSYFNQGGMDEQFF. The CDR3 nucleotides are TGTGCCAGCAGTTACTTTAACCAGGGAGGGATGGATGAGCAGTTCTTC.

V gene TRBV18 combines with J gene TRBJ1-3; unclear D gene. Trimming pared 2 bases from V and 0 bases from J, leaving 17 bases between. This CDR3 has 18 residues. Germline V gives CDR1 KGHSH, CDR2 LQKENI. The CDR3 loop reads CASSPVHAGASSGNTIYF. As DNA, the CDR3 is TGTGCCAGCTCACCAGTCCACGCAGGTGCATCCTCTGGAAACACCATATATTTT.

About this clone itself: This CDR3 is also generated by other DNA sequences in the sample. The chain joins TRBV4-1 to TRBJ2-7, with 8 nucleotides matching TRBD2. Germline-derived CDR1 and CDR2 are MGHRA and YSYEKL. The CDR3 is 15 amino acids. The J segment lost 1 base and the V segment lost 1 base, leaving 3 bases of the junction unmatched. The CDR3 is CASSQGLAGSYEQYF. The CDR3, as DNA: TGCGCCAGCAGCCAAGGTCTAGCGGGTTCCTACGAGCAGTACTTC.

The rearrangement links TRBV5-1 to TRBJ2-3, with 11 nucleotides matching TRBD2. CDR1 and CDR2 (germline): SGHRS, YFSETQ. This CDR3 spans 17 amino acids. V lost 0 bases to trimming and J lost 3 bases; unmatched junction nucleotides: 6. In DNA form, the CDR3 reads TGCGCCAGCAGCTTGGTTTCTAGCGGGAGGTATACAGATACGCAGTATTTT. The encoded protein is CASSLVSSGRYTDTQYF.

The chain's CDR3 is CASSLGYRETQYF. DNA of the CDR3: TGTGCCAGCAGCTTAGGATATAGGGAGACCCAGTACTTC. The chain is built from TRBV7-9 and TRBJ2-5; no firm D call. CDR1 and CDR2 (germline): SEHNR, FQNEAQ (reference sequence). This CDR3 is 13 amino acids long. V was shortened by 1 base and J by 5 bases, with 8 bases between the two germline ends. The variable domain in full, completed from reference TRBV7-9 and TRBJ2-5, reads DTGVSQNPRHKITKRGQNVTFRCDPISEHNRLYWYRQTLGQGPEFLTYFQNEAQLEKSRLLSDRFSAERPKGSFSTLEIQRTEQGDSAMYLCASSLGYRETQYFGPGTRLLVL.

A note on this clone: At one of its ends the junction is not consistent with the germline gene, which may arise from a read error. The rearrangement uses TRBV15 and TRBJ1-4; D remains ambiguous. The CDR3 length is 12 residues. Germline CDR1 LNHNV, CDR2 YYDKDF (reference sequence). CDR3 sequence (DNA): TGTGCCACCAGCGGAGAGGTTGAAAAACTGTTTTTT. Protein: CATSGEVEKLFF.

This clone was found once. The chain has TRBV29-1 and TRBJ2-5; D is undetermined. The CDR3 length is 12 residues. Between the trimmed V and J ends, which lost 7 bases and 2 bases, there was a span of 11 bases. CDR1 and CDR2 (germline): SQVTM, ANQGSEA. The DNA of the CDR3 is TGCAGCGCCGTCGGCAGTCAAGAGACCCAGTACTTC. This encodes CSAVGSQETQYF.

The chain couples TRBV18 to TRBJ1-1; D remains unclear. The CDR3 covers 17 residues. CDR1 and CDR2 (germline): KGHSH, LQKENI. Trimming shortened V by 2 bases and J by 3 bases, and 19 bases separated the two germline ends. CDR3 region: CASSPFPAVGGDTEAFF. The CDR3 DNA is TGTGCCAGCTCACCATTTCCGGCGGTCGGTGGGGACACTGAAGCTTTCTTT.

Comments on this clone: Different DNA sequences within this sample yield the same CDR3. The V call is TRBV5-1, the J call TRBJ2-2; no clear D. CDR3 length equals 14 residues. V was cut by 0 bases and J by 2 bases, with 5 bases left in between. The germline V gene encodes CDR1 SGHRS and CDR2 YFSETQ. The CDR3 DNA sequence: TGCGCCAGCAGCTTGGACAGTAACACCGGGGAGCTGTTTTTT. This encodes CASSLDSNTGELFF. The full variable domain, in which reference TRBV5-1 and TRBJ2-2 provide the parts outside the CDR3, is KAGVTQTPRYLIKTRGQQVTLSCSPISGHRSVSWYQQTPGQGLQFLFEYFSETQRNKGNFPGRFSGRQFSNSRSEMNVSTLELGDSALYLCASSLDSNTGELFFGEGSRLTVL.

For this clone: Other nucleotide sequences in the sample specify the same CDR3. V and J are TRBV11-2 and TRBJ1-1, with no clear D. The CDR3 covers 13 residues. CDR1 is SGHAT, CDR2 FQNNGV, per germline. V was shortened by 5 bases and J by 1 base, with 8 bases between the two germline ends. The CDR3 spells CASSLVGNTEAFF. The CDR3, as DNA: TGTGCCAGCAGCCTCGTGGGGAACACTGAAGCTTTCTTT.